These 10 T cell receptor beta chains were all obtained from the same sample, sequenced in a study of glioma-infiltrating T cells after dendritic cell vaccination. Assay used: immunoSEQ multiplex PCR; TCRdb lists only in-frame clones, some missing. The sample lists 85,000 to 95,000 clones, more than 75% occurring once. The sequencing used blood, collected before dendritic cell vaccination. The receptor set was obtained from a human donor with glioblastoma.

J is TRBJ2-1 and V is TRBV29-1; D not certain. Between the trimmed V and J ends, which lost 3 bases and 8 bases, there was a span of 14 bases. The germline CDR1 and CDR2 sequences are SQVTM and ANQGSEA. CDR3 length equals 13 residues. The DNA for the CDR3 is TGCAGCGTTGACCCCAACCCGGTGGATGAGCAGTTCTTC. This gives the protein CSVDPNPVDEQFF.

The rearrangement uses TRBV19 and TRBJ2-3; maybe TRBD1 (5 bases). Between the trimmed V and J ends, which lost 3 bases and 1 base, there was a span of 8 bases. This CDR3 spans 14 amino acids. Germline CDR1 LNHDA, CDR2 SQIVND (reference sequence). Here the CDR3 reads CASSMVTGTDTQYF. Here the CDR3 DNA reads TGTGCCAGTAGTATGGTGACAGGCACAGATACGCAGTATTTT.

This chain links TRBV29-1 with TRBJ2-3; 8 positions agree with TRBD1. The germline V gene has CDR1 SQVTM and CDR2 ANQGSEA. CDR3 length: 13 amino acids. J gave up 3 bases and V 6 bases, and 5 bases lay outside the gene matches. CDR3 bases: TGCAGCGTGGGCAGGGGGCTGACAGATACGCAGTATTTT. Encoded protein: CSVGRGLTDTQYF.

The chain carries TRBV6-1 and TRBJ1-2; a weak D match, TRBD1 (5 bases). Germline CDR1 reads MNHNS; CDR2 reads SASEGT. This CDR3 has 14 residues. Trimming cost V 1 base and J 0 bases, with 6 bases left between them. The CDR3 reads CASSEEGANYGYTF. The CDR3 nucleotides are TGTGCCAGCAGTGAAGAAGGGGCTAACTATGGCTACACCTTC.

This clone showed up just a few times. The V gene is TRBV6-5, the J gene TRBJ1-2; a weak D match, TRBD1 (6 bases). CDR3 length: 14 amino acids. V was cut by 3 bases and J by 6 bases, with 14 bases left in between. Germline-derived CDR1 and CDR2 are MNHEY and SVGAGI. As DNA, the CDR3 is TGTGCCAGCAGTTATCTACAGGGCCGTGATGGCTACACCTTC. This sequence encodes CASSYLQGRDGYTF.

This clone turned up a few times. The chain joins TRBV29-1 to TRBJ1-1; D gene ambiguous. This CDR3 comprises 13 residues. Trimming cost V 5 bases and J 1 base, with 11 bases left between them. Per the germline V gene, CDR1 is SQVTM and CDR2 is ANQGSEA. CDR3 region: CSVHKSPNTEAFF. CDR3 DNA: TGCAGCGTTCACAAGTCTCCGAACACTGAAGCTTTCTTT.

The CDR3 DNA follows: TGTGCCAGCAGTTTATCTCTACCGGGGGATGGCTACACCTTC. It translates to CASSLSLPGDGYTF. The J gene is TRBJ1-2, the V gene TRBV27; TRBD1 is a possible D gene (5 bases). CDR1 and CDR2 from the germline V gene are MNHEY and SMNVEV (reference sequence). The length of the CDR3 is 14 residues. Trimming removed 0 bases at V and 6 bases at J, with 11 bases between.

This chain connects TRBV28 to TRBJ1-5; 7 bases are a match to TRBD1. Trimming removed 6 bases from V and 6 bases from J; junction bases left unmatched: 11. This CDR3 contains 15 residues. Germline CDR1 MDHEN, CDR2 SYDVKM. CDR3 residues: CASSPPTGYVQPQHF. The CDR3 DNA reads TGTGCCAGCAGCCCTCCGACAGGGTATGTTCAGCCCCAGCATTTT. Together with reference TRBV28 and TRBJ1-5, the CDR3 gives the full variable domain: DVKVTQSSRYLVKRTGEKVFLECVQDMDHENMFWYRQDPGLGLRLIYFSYDVKMKEKGDIPEGYSVSREKKERFSLILESASTNQTSMYLCASSPPTGYVQPQHFGDGTRLSIL.

The chain recombines TRBV28 with TRBJ1-4; D not resolved. V gave up 4 bases and J gave up 6 bases, with 12 bases separating them. CDR1 and CDR2 (germline): MDHEN, SYDVKM. CDR3 length: 14 amino acids. CDR3 loop: CASSSRLFDEKLFF. Written as DNA, the CDR3 is TGTGCCAGCAGTTCGCGTCTTTTTGATGAAAAACTGTTTTTT.

J is TRBJ1-1 and V is TRBV5-4; 8 nucleotides align to TRBD1. With 0 bases clipped from V and 1 base from J, the junction kept 5 bases outside the gene matches. This CDR3 is 16 amino acids long. Germline CDR1 reads SGHNT; CDR2 reads YYREEE (reference sequence). CDR3 sequence reads: CASSLVGQGANTEAFF. CDR3 nucleotides: TGTGCCAGCAGCTTGGTAGGGCAGGGGGCGAACACTGAAGCTTTCTTT. The whole variable domain, remainder taken from reference TRBV5-4 and TRBJ1-1, is ETGVTQSPTHLIKTRGQQVTLRCSSQSGHNTVSWYQQALGQGPQFIFQYYREEENGRGNFPPRFSGLQFPNYSSELNVNALELDDSALYLCASSLVGQGANTEAFFGQGTRLTVV.